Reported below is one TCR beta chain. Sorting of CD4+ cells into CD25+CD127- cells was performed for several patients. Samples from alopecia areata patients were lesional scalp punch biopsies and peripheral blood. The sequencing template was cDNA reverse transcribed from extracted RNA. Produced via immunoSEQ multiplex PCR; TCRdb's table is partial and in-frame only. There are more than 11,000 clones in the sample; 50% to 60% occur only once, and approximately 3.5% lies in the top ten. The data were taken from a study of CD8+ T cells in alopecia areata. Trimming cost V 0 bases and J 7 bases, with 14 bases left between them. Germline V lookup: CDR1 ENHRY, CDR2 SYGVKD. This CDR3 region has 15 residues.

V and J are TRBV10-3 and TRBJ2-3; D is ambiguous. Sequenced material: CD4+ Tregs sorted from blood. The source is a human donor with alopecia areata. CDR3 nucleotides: TGTGCCATCAGTGAGTCGACCCGGTCTCCCCATACGCAGTATTTT. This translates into CAISESTRSPHTQYF.